These 23 T cell receptor beta chains were sequenced from one sample in a study of cytomegalovirus exposure and HLA in healthy donors. The PCR employed 60 Vbeta primers together with 13 Jbeta primers. Libraries were prepared by immunoSEQ multiplex PCR; TCRdb keeps only in-frame clonotypes and omits some of them. The sample lists over 150,000 clones, approximately 84% seen once, with around 5% in the top ten. The sample taken for sequencing was PBMCs. The receptors originated from a girl aged 5-17 years in good health and CMV-seropositive.

The rearrangement uses TRBV4-1 and TRBJ1-3; no clear D. Germline CDR1 reads MGHRA; CDR2 reads YSYEKL. The CDR3 covers 15 residues. V lost 0 bases and J lost 1, with 7 bases in between. The CDR3 DNA reads TGCGCCAGCAGCCAAGATCGGACTTCTGGAAACACCATATATTTT. Translation gives CASSQDRTSGNTIYF.

The chain recombines TRBV7-5 with TRBJ1-4; the tabulated D call, TRBD1, remains unverified against the DNA. TRBV7-5 is annotated as a pseudogene. The CDR3 consists of 21 residues. CDR3 bases: TGTGCCAGAAGCCCCGAGCCTCGGGACAAATCTTCCGTTGCAACTAATGAAAAACTGTTTTTT. Amino acids: CARSPEPRDKSSVATNEKLFF.

The rearrangement joins TRBV11-2 to TRBJ2-3; 8 nucleotides match TRBD1. CDR1 and CDR2 from the germline V gene are SGHAT and FQNNGV. This CDR3 comprises 14 residues. V gave up 5 bases and J gave up 1 base; unmatched junction bases: 2. CDR3 loop: CASSAGGGTDTQYF. CDR3 bases: TGTGCCAGCAGCGCAGGGGGCGGCACAGATACGCAGTATTTT.

V is TRBV9 and J is TRBJ2-2, with TRBD1 matching over 7 bases. CDR3 length: 15 residues. Germline trimming cut 3 bases from V and 2 bases from J; bases unmatched to any gene: 4. CDR1 SGDLS and CDR2 YYNGEE come from the germline V gene. This chain's CDR3 is CASSARQGNTGELFF. In DNA, the CDR3 is TGTGCCAGCAGCGCCCGACAGGGTAACACCGGGGAGCTGTTTTTT.

The V call is TRBV5-1, the J call TRBJ2-2; perhaps TRBD1 as D (7 bases). Between the trimmed V and J ends, which lost 5 bases and 3 bases, there was a span of 11 bases. This CDR3 comprises 14 residues. Germline loops: CDR1 SGHRS, CDR2 YFSETQ. The CDR3 DNA sequence: TGCGCCAGCAGTTTCAGGGGGGACACCGGGGAGCTGTTTTTT. Protein sequence: CASSFRGDTGELFF.

The chain carries TRBV9 and TRBJ2-3; TRBD1 matches 10 bases. Germline values: CDR1 SGDLS, CDR2 YYNGEE. This CDR3 contains 15 residues. V gave up 0 bases and J gave up 5 bases; unmatched junction bases: 3. The CDR3 region has the DNA TGTGCCAGCAGCGTAGAGGGACAGGGGAAAGATACGCAGTATTTT. It translates to CASSVEGQGKDTQYF.

The V and J genes are TRBV11-3 and TRBJ2-1, with TRBD2 identical over 8 bases. V was pared by 4 bases and J by 5 bases, with 7 bases of the junction left unmatched. Germline assignment: CDR1 SGHNT and CDR2 YENEEA. This CDR3 spans 15 amino acids. CDR3 region: CASSSAGGGDNEQFF. The CDR3 nucleotides read TGTGCCAGCAGCTCCGCGGGGGGCGGGGACAATGAGCAGTTCTTC.

This chain links TRBV7-9 with TRBJ1-3; perhaps TRBD1 as D (6 bases). CDR1 is SEHNR and CDR2 is FQNEAQ in the germline V gene (reference sequence). Trimming shortened V by 4 bases and J by 0 bases, and 13 bases separated the two germline ends. The CDR3 length is 16 residues. The CDR3 sequence is CASSSKGGDSGNTIYF. As DNA, the CDR3 is TGTGCCAGCAGCTCCAAGGGGGGGGACTCTGGAAACACCATATATTTT. Variable domain in full (rest from reference TRBV7-9 and TRBJ1-3): DTGVSQNPRHKITKRGQNVTFRCDPISEHNRLYWYRQTLGQGPEFLTYFQNEAQLEKSRLLSDRFSAERPKGSFSTLEIQRTEQGDSAMYLCASSSKGGDSGNTIYFGEGSWLTVV.

The V gene is TRBV7-6, the J gene TRBJ2-1; 9 bases match TRBD2. This CDR3 is 16 amino acids long. V dropped 1 base and J dropped 7; count of bases not matched to a gene: 8. Germline CDR1 is SGHVS and CDR2 is FNYEAQ. The CDR3 DNA sequence: TGTGCCAGCAGCTTAGGTAGCCTAGCGGGGAAAAATGAGCAGTTCTTC. Amino acids: CASSLGSLAGKNEQFF. Drawing the rest from reference TRBV7-6 and TRBJ2-1, the complete variable domain is GAGVSQSPRYKVTKRGQDVALRCDPISGHVSLYWYRQALGQGPEFLTYFNYEAQQDKSGLPNDRFSAERPEGSISTLTIQRTEQRDSAMYRCASSLGSLAGKNEQFFGPGTRLTVL.

The V call is TRBV19, the J call TRBJ1-5; TRBD1 might be the D (5 bases). V lost 6 bases to trimming and J lost 2 bases, with 11 bases between them. The CDR3 loop spans 14 amino acids. Looked up from germline, CDR1 is LNHDA and CDR2 is SQIVND (reference sequence). Written as DNA, the CDR3 is TGTGCCAGTAGCGGCGACAGCCGCAATCAGCCCCAGCATTTT. Translating it yields CASSGDSRNQPQHF.

V gene TRBV7-8 combines with J gene TRBJ1-2; 8 bases align to TRBD1. CDR3 size: 13 residues. The germline gives CDR1 SGHVS, CDR2 FQNEAQ. J gave up 7 bases and V 4 bases, and 5 bases lay outside the gene matches. CDR3: CASSSRGQFGYTF. The CDR3 DNA sequence: TGTGCCAGCAGCTCCAGGGGGCAATTTGGCTACACCTTC.

This sequence joins TRBV19 and TRBJ1-2; possibly TRBD1 for D (6 bases). V lost 5 bases and J lost 3, with 25 bases in between. The germline CDR1 and CDR2 sequences are LNHDA and SQIVND (reference sequence). The CDR3 covers 18 residues. DNA of the CDR3: TGTGCCAGTAGTCCCACGACAGGAACCACCTTTTTGTACTATGGCTACACCTTC. Protein product: CASSPTTGTTFLYYGYTF.

Concerning this clone: A junction end diverges from the germline sequence, so it may reflect a read error. This chain connects TRBV5-6 to TRBJ2-5; 8 positions match TRBD2. Germline loops: CDR1 SGHDT, CDR2 YYEEEE. The length of the CDR3 is 14 residues. The CDR3 DNA reads as TGTGCCAGCAGTTTGGCCTCGGGGGGGGAGACCCAGTACTTC. Amino acids: CASSLASGGETQYF.

This clone has just one count. This chain links TRBV30 with TRBJ1-2; no clear D gene. Per the germline V gene, CDR1 is GTSNPN and CDR2 is SVGIG (reference sequence). Trimming pared 0 bases from V and 8 bases from J, leaving 13 bases between. CDR3 length: 13 residues. Here the CDR3 reads CAWSVLGDSGYTF. For the CDR3, the DNA is TGTGCCTGGAGTGTACTTGGTGACTCAGGCTACACCTTC.

This clone was detected a few times. The J gene is TRBJ1-4, the V gene TRBV5-1; 8 bases line up with TRBD1. V was clipped by 3 bases and J by 0 bases; unmatched bases: 4. The length of the CDR3 is 16 residues. Germline lookup yields CDR1 SGHRS and CDR2 YFSETQ. The CDR3 reads CASSYTGGATNEKLFF. The CDR3 bases are TGCGCCAGCAGCTATACAGGGGGGGCAACTAATGAAAAACTGTTTTTT.

The V call is TRBV2, the J call TRBJ1-1, with unresolved D. The CDR3 sequence is 15 residues long. CDR1 and CDR2 from the germline V gene are SNHLY and FYNNEI. Between the trimmed V and J ends, which lost 2 bases and 2 bases, there was a span of 12 bases. CDR3 loop: CASSETPAGNTEAFF. DNA of the CDR3: TGTGCCAGCAGTGAAACCCCGGCAGGAAACACTGAAGCTTTCTTT.

This chain connects TRBV27 to TRBJ2-1; 9 positions agree with TRBD1. J lost 7 bases, V lost 4 bases, and 8 bases had no gene match. Per the germline V gene, CDR1 is MNHEY and CDR2 is SMNVEV (reference sequence). The CDR3 covers 15 residues. In DNA form, the CDR3 reads TGTGCCAGCAGTTCGGACAGGGGAGTGGGGAATGAGCAGTTCTTC. Protein product: CASSSDRGVGNEQFF.

This clone was counted a few times. The sample holds other DNA sequences that translate to the same CDR3. The genes are TRBV5-1 and TRBJ2-7; D gene ambiguous. V was clipped by 4 bases and J by 0 bases, with 8 bases between them. The CDR3 runs 13 residues. Per the germline V gene, CDR1 is SGHRS and CDR2 is YFSETQ. The CDR3 reads CASSRGSSYEQYF. DNA for the CDR3: TGCGCCAGCAGCCGAGGAAGCTCCTACGAGCAGTACTTC. Variable domain in full (rest from reference TRBV5-1 and TRBJ2-7): KAGVTQTPRYLIKTRGQQVTLSCSPISGHRSVSWYQQTPGQGLQFLFEYFSETQRNKGNFPGRFSGRQFSNSRSEMNVSTLELGDSALYLCASSRGSSYEQYFGPGTRLTVT.

A few counts support this clone. V and J are TRBV20-1 and TRBJ1-1, with 7 bases lining up with TRBD1. With 6 bases clipped from V and 5 bases from J, the junction kept 3 bases outside the gene matches. This CDR3 spans 11 amino acids. Germline lookup yields CDR1 DFQATT and CDR2 SNEGSKA (reference sequence). CDR3 coding DNA: TGCAGTGCGCAGGGGGATACTGAAGCTTTCTTT. Protein: CSAQGDTEAFF.

The V call is TRBV27, the J call TRBJ1-2; 7 bases are shared with TRBD1. The CDR3 contains 15 residues. The trim removed 3 bases at V and 4 bases at J, leaving 8 bases unmatched. Germline V lookup: CDR1 MNHEY, CDR2 SMNVEV (reference sequence). Written as DNA, the CDR3 is TGTGCCAGCAGTTTTAAGACAGGGAGCGCCTATGGCTACACCTTC. Its translation: CASSFKTGSAYGYTF.

This chain connects TRBV6-6 to TRBJ1-2; 7 bases are a match to TRBD1. Losses at the gene ends were 7 bases for V and 8 bases for J; bases not matched to a gene: 10. Germline V gene lookup returns CDR1 MNHNY and CDR2 SVGAGI (reference sequence). The CDR3 totals 13 residues. Here the CDR3 DNA reads TGTGCCAGCATCAATGACAGGGTGGGGGGCTACACCTTC. Protein sequence: CASINDRVGGYTF.

This chain links TRBV23-1 with TRBJ1-1; D is unclear. TRBV23-1 is an ORF for which the function is uncertain. This CDR3 comprises 15 residues. Trimming took off 0 bases at V and 0 bases at J, with 8 bases between the two ends. CDR3 amino acids: CASSQSSSVNTEAFF. As DNA, the CDR3 is TGCGCCAGCAGTCAATCATCAAGCGTGAACACTGAAGCTTTCTTT.

The chain has TRBV15 and TRBJ2-7, with TRBD1 matching 10 bases. Germline CDR1 reads LNHNV; CDR2 reads YYDKDF (reference sequence). CDR3 length: 17 amino acids. Trimming at V came to 5 bases and at J to 2 bases, leaving 12 bases not matched to a gene. CDR3 DNA sequence: TGTGCCACCAGCCGGCCGGGACAGGGGTCCAAGCCCTACGAGCAGTACTTC. Translating gives CATSRPGQGSKPYEQYF. The entire variable domain, with the rest obtained from reference TRBV15 and TRBJ2-7, is as follows: DAMVIQNPRYQVTQFGKPVTLSCSQTLNHNVMYWYQQKSSQAPKLLFHYYDKDFNNEADTPDNFQSRRPNTSFCFLDIRSPGLGDTAMYLCATSRPGQGSKPYEQYFGPGTRLTVT.